Sequencing of this TCR beta chain was carried out in a study of OX40 agonist ivuxolimab in advanced cancers. Study details: Clinicians treated patients with ivuxolimab, an agonistic anti-OX40 (CD134) antibody. Mean age approximately 59 years, range about 23 to 80; 82.7% male. Study-wide points: Expanded clones belonging to CD8+ T cells outnumbered, on average, those of CD4+. Among the lowest peripheral clonal expansion occurred in 0.1-3.0 mg/kg partial responders.

Comment on this clone: Antigen: not known.

Measured with immunoSEQ multiplex PCR; TCRdb has only the in-frame clones, and not every one. The sample shows roughly 30,000 clones, 70% to 90% of them seen only once. V shed 0 bases, J shed 3 bases, and the junction held 0 bases outside the gene matches. Germline CDR1 is SGHTA and CDR2 is FQGNSA. The length of the CDR3 is 15 residues. The source material was CD4+ or CD8+ T cells sorted from blood, sampled in a trial of the OX40 agonist ivuxolimab. This receptor was obtained from an adult with an advanced solid tumor such as melanoma, head and neck, liver or kidney cancer. The chain employs TRBV7-2 and TRBJ2-1; 9 bases match TRBD2. As DNA, the CDR3 is TGTGCCAGCAGCTTAGCTAGCGGGGGCTACAATGAGCAGTTCTTC. Protein sequence: CASSLASGGYNEQFF.